This T cell receptor beta chain is from a study of T cell responses to AZD1222 COVID-19 vaccine. Study results and caveats: Repertoire sampling occurred only after the peak T cell response.

The assay was immunoSEQ multiplex PCR, and TCRdb's table has in-frame clones only and misses some. In the table there are under 150,000 clones, around 91% of which are singletons. V was pared by 2 bases and J by 14 bases, with 6 bases of the junction left unmatched. CDR1 and CDR2 from the germline V gene are MNHEY and SVGAGI. CDR3 size: 13 residues. This clone was seen a single time. The antigen remains unidentified. The source is an adult who received the AZD1222 COVID-19 vaccine. V usage is TRBV6-5 and J usage is TRBJ1-6; 7 bases are a match to TRBD1. The source was peripheral blood, collected 28 days after the second AZD1222 dose. CDR3 sequence: CASSYGRGPALHF. Here the CDR3 DNA reads TGTGCCAGCAGTTACGGGAGGGGGCCGGCCCTCCACTTT.